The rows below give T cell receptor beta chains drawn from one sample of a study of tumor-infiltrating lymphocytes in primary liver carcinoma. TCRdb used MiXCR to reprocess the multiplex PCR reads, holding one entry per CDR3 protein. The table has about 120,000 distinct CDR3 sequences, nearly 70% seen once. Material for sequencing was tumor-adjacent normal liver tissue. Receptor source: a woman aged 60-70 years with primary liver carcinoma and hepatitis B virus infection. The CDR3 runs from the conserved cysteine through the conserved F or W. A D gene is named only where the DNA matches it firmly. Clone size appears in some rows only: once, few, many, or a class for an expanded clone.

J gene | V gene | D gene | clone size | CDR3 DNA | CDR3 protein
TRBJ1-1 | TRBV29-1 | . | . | TGTAGCATTCGAGTGAACACTGAAGCTTTCTTT | CSIRVNTEAFF
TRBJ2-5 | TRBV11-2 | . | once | TGTGCCAGCAGCTTAGTCCCCGAGACCCGGTACTTC | CASSLVPETRYF
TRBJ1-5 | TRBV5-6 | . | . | TGTGCCAACAGCTTTACGGGGGGGCATAGCAATCAGCCCCATCATTTT | CANSFTGGHSNQPHHF
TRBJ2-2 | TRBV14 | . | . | TGTGCCAGCAGTAAGTTCGTGGCAGGGTATACCGGGGAGCTGTTTTTT | CASSKFVAGYTGELFF
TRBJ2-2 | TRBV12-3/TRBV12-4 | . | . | TGTTCCGGCAGAAAAACAGGGCCCAACACCGGGGAGCTGTTTTTT | CSGRKTGPNTGELFF
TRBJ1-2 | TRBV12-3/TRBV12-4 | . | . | TGTACCAGCAATTTGAGAGCTTGGGGCTACACCTTC | CTSNLRAWGYTF
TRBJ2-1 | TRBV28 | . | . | TGTGCCGGCAGTTTACGCGGAGGAGGGAATGAGCAGTTCTTC | CAGSLRGGGNEQFF
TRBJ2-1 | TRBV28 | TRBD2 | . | TGTGCCAGCCCTGGGGCTAGCGGGAAACTCCACAATGAGCAGTTCTTC | CASPGASGKLHNEQFF
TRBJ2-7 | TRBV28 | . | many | TGTGCCAGCAGTCCCGCGGGGGCCGTTAAATACGAGCAGTACTTC | CASSPAGAVKYEQYF
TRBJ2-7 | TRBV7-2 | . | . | TGTGCCAGCAGCTTATACAGGGAGTACGAGCAGTACTTC | CASSLYREYEQYF
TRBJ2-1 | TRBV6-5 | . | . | TGTGCCAGCACTGTACTACCCTATGCTTACGATGAGCAGTTCTTC | CASTVLPYAYDEQFF
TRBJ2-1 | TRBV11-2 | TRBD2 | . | TGTACCAGCAGCTTAGAGAGCGGGAGTGTGAGTGAACAATTCTTC | CTSSLESGSVSEQFF
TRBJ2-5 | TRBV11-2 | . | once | TGTGCCAGCGAGGAGGGGGGGGGTGCGACGTTTGAGACCCAGTACTTC | CASEEGGGATFETQYF
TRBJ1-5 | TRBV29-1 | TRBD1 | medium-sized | TGCAGCGTTGCGGGACAGGGGATGGGTCAGCCCCAGCATTTT | CSVAGQGMGQPQHF
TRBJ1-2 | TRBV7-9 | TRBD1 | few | TGTGCCAGCAGCCGGGGGGACAGATATGGCTACACCTTC | CASSRGDRYGYTF
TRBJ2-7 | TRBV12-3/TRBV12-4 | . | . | TGTTCCAGCAGTGCCTCCGGACTGGGCTCCTACGAGCAGTACTTC | CSSSASGLGSYEQYF
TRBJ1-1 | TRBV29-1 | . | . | TGCAGCGTTGGCCAAACCGGTACAGGGAACACTGAAGCTTTCTTT | CSVGQTGTGNTEAFF
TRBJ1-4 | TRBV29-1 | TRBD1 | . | TGCAGCGTGGAGATAGGGGGCGATGAAAAACTGTTTTTT | CSVEIGGDEKLFF
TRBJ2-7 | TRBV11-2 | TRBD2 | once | TGTACCAGCAGTTTGCTAGCGGGAGCTAAGTCCTACGAGCAGTACTTC | CTSSLLAGAKSYEQYF
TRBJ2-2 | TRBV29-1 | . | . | TGCAGCGTCGTGTCAGGGTTGGACGGTGAGCTGTTTTTT | CSVVSGLDGELFF
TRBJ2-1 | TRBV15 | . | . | TGTGCCACCGAGGGACGGACACGCAATGAGCAGTTCTTC | CATEGRTRNEQFF
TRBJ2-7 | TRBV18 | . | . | TGTGCCAGGTCACCACCGAGCGGCCCCTCCGGGGAGCAGTACTTC | CARSPPSGPSGEQYF
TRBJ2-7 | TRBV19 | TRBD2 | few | TGTGCCAGTAGCCGACTAGCGGGAGGGGCCGAGCAGTACTTC | CASSRLAGGAEQYF
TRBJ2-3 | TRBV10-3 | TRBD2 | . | TGTGTCATCAGTGATGCAGTCCGACTAGCGGGAGGGCGTCGCACAGATACGCAGTATTTT | CVISDAVRLAGGRRTDTQYF
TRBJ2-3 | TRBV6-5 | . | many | TGTGCCAGCAGATCCAGGGGAGGGTTAAACACAGATACGCAGTATTTT | CASRSRGGLNTDTQYF
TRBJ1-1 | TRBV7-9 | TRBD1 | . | TGTGCCAGCAGCTTAGTGGATAGGGGGGACAGAGAAGCTTTCTTT | CASSLVDRGDREAFF
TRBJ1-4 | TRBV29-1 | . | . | TGCAGCGTAACTCCCCAGGATCTGGATGAAAAACTGTTTTTT | CSVTPQDLDEKLFF
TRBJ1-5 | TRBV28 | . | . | TGTGCCAGCAGTTTCGAGTATAGCAATCAGCCCGAGCATTTT | CASSFEYSNQPEHF
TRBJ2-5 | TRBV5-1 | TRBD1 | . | TGCGCTAGCAGCTTTGCCCAGGGACAGGGGACCCAAGAGACCCAGTACTTC | CASSFAQGQGTQETQYF
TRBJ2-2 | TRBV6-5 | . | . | TGTGTCAGCAGTTACGGCCCCTCGGTCCCCGGGGAGTTGTTTTTT | CVSSYGPSVPGELFF
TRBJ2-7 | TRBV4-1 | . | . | TGCGCCAGCAACCATGGCCAGGGGAGGTCCTACGAGCAGTACTTC | CASNHGQGRSYEQYF